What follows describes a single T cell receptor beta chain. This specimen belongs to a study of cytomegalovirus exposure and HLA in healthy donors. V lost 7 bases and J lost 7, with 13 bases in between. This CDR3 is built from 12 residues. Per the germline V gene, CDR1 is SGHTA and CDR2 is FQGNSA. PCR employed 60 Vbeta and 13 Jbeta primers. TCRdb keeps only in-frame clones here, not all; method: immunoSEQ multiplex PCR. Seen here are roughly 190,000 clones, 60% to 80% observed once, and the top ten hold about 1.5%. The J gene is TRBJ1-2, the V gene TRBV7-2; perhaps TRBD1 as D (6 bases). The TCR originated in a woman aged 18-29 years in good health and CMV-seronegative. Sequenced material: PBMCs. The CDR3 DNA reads TGTGCCAGCACCCTCTCAGGGGCTGGCTACACCTTC. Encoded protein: CASTLSGAGYTF. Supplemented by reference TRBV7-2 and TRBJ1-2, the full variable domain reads GAGVSQSPSNKVTEKGKDVELRCDPISGHTALYWYRQSLGQGLEFLIYFQGNSAPDKSGLPSDRFSAERTGGSVSTLTIQRTQQEDSAVYLCASTLSGAGYTFGSGTRLTVV.